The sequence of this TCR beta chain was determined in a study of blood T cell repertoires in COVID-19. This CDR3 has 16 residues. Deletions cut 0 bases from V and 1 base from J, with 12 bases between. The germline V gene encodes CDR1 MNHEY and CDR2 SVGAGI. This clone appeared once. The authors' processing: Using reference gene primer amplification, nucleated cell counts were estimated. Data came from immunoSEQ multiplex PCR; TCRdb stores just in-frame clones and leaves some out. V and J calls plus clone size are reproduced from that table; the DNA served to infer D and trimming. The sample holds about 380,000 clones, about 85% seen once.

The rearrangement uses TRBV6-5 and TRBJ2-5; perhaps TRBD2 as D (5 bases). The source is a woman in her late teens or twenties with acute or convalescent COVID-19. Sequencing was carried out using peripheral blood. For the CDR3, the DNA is TGTGCCAGCAGTTACTCGAAAGGCGGGTTCCAAGAGACCCAGTACTTC. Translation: CASSYSKGGFQETQYF.